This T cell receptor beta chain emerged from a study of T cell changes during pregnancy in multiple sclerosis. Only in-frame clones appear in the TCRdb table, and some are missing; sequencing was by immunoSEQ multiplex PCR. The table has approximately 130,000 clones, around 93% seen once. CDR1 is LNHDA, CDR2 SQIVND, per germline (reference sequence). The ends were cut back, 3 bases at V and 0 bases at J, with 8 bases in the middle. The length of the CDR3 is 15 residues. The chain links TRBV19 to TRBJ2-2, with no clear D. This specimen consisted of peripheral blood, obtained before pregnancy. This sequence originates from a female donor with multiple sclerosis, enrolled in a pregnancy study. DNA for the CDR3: TGTGCCAGTAGTATTGGCGGCGCGAACACCGGGGAGCTGTTTTTT. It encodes CASSIGGANTGELFF.